This TCR beta chain emerged from a study of CD8+CD57+ T cells in acquired aplastic anemia. Regarding the study as a whole: Patients and healthy controls showed no significant CD8+ Simpson's diversity difference. Researchers report that approximately 28 CD8+ CDR3 sequences appeared in both patients and controls.

Previously, flow cytometry had revealed CD8+CD57+ cell expansion in the patients chosen for sequencing. TCR beta VDJ and CDR3 profiling used genomic DNA as template. One entry per CDR3 protein results from TCRdb running MiXCR on the reads. The data contain about 220,000 distinct CDR3 sequences, around 46% of them seen just once; the ten biggest clones take up 6.5% to 10%. Comment on this clonotype: Its antigen remains unidentified.

The sample consisted of sorted CD4+, CD8+, or CD8+CD57+ T cells (not recorded which) from PBMCs. This clonotype originated in a human donor with aplastic anemia.

The CDR3 DNA is TGTGCCAGCAGGGGGACAACGTATCTCTACGAGCAGTACTTC. It translates to CASRGTTYLYEQYF. V is TRBV6-2 or TRBV6-3 and J is TRBJ2-7; TRBD1 is a possible D gene (6 bases). Trimming left V 6 bases short and J 3 bases short, with 15 bases between. Germline CDR1 reads MNHEY; CDR2 reads SVGEGT. The CDR3 loop spans 14 amino acids.